These 14 T cell receptor beta chains originate from one sample sequenced in a study of cytomegalovirus exposure and HLA in healthy donors. The table came from immunoSEQ multiplex PCR; TCRdb's copy has only in-frame clones and leaves some out. Of some 310,000 clones listed, roughly 90% are singletons. Source material: PBMCs. The origin of the receptors is a young man in good health and CMV-seronegative.

J is TRBJ2-3 and V is TRBV19; possible D gene TRBD2, 7 bases. Germline-derived CDR1 and CDR2 are LNHDA and SQIVND (reference sequence). V lost 8 bases, J lost 2 bases, and 11 bases lay in between. The CDR3 totals 13 residues. CDR3 sequence: CASGGASTDTQYF. Here the CDR3 DNA reads TGTGCCAGTGGGGGGGCATCCACAGATACGCAGTATTTT.

The chain recombines TRBV4-1 with TRBJ1-2, with 8 bases aligning to TRBD1. After removal of 5 bases from V and 4 bases from J, the junction contained 6 bases not matched to a gene. CDR3 size: 14 residues. Germline V gives CDR1 MGHRA, CDR2 YSYEKL. Here the CDR3 reads CASSGQGLGYGYTF. CDR3 bases: TGCGCCAGCAGCGGACAGGGATTGGGCTATGGCTACACCTTC.

This chain uses TRBV5-6 with TRBJ1-2, with 12 bases that match TRBD1. Unmatched junction bases numbered 11, after V lost 1 base and J lost 4 bases. CDR3 length: 18 amino acids. Germline CDR1 reads SGHDT; CDR2 reads YYEEEE. CDR3 amino acids: CASSLRAGTGGAGYGYTF. CDR3 in DNA: TGTGCCAGCAGCTTGAGGGCCGGGACAGGGGGCGCCGGCTATGGCTACACCTTC.

The chain recombines TRBV5-6 with TRBJ1-5; D may be TRBD1 (6 bases). The ends were cut back, 1 base at V and 2 bases at J, with 16 bases in the middle. The CDR3 has 17 amino acids. CDR1 is SGHDT, CDR2 YYEEEE, per germline. CDR3 sequence reads: CASSLTGQGWGNQPQHF. The CDR3 nucleotides read TGTGCCAGCAGCTTGACGGGACAAGGATGGGGCAATCAGCCCCAGCATTTT. The full variable domain, rest sourced from reference TRBV5-6 and TRBJ1-5, is DAGVTQSPTHLIKTRGQQVTLRCSPKSGHDTVSWYQQALGQGPQFIFQYYEEEERQRGNFPDRFSGHQFPNYSSELNVNALLLGDSALYLCASSLTGQGWGNQPQHFGDGTRLSIL.

In this sample, this clone turned up once. The V gene is TRBV5-1, the J gene TRBJ1-1; 8 positions agree with TRBD1. Germline V gives CDR1 SGHRS, CDR2 YFSETQ. J gave up 5 bases and V 2 bases, and 5 bases lay outside the gene matches. This CDR3 is 14 amino acids long. CDR3 DNA: TGCGCCAGCAGCTTCACAGGGGGTCTGACTGAAGCTTTCTTT. Translating it yields CASSFTGGLTEAFF.

This clone has only a few counts. V is TRBV29-1 and J is TRBJ2-1; D is uncertain. CDR3 length: 10 amino acids. Trimming shortened V by 8 bases and J by 7 bases, and 9 bases separated the two germline ends. The germline V gene encodes CDR1 SQVTM and CDR2 ANQGSEA. CDR3 coding DNA: TGCAGCTTCCGACTGAATGAGCAGTTCTTC. Translating it yields CSFRLNEQFF.

The rearrangement joins TRBV4-1 to TRBJ2-7; D call uncertain. Trimming cost V 1 base and J 3 bases, with 7 bases left between them. In germline, CDR1 is MGHRA, CDR2 YSYEKL. This CDR3 contains 13 residues. CDR3 region: CASSQVEYYEQYF. CDR3 DNA: TGCGCCAGCAGCCAAGTCGAGTACTACGAGCAGTACTTC.

The table lists this clone with a count of one. This chain joins TRBV18 and TRBJ2-7, with TRBD2 as a possible D gene (6 bases). V shed 3 bases and J shed 3 bases, with 12 bases lying between them. The CDR3 runs to 14 residues. Germline CDR1 KGHSH, CDR2 LQKENI. The CDR3 bases are TGTGCCAGCTCACCGGGGGGACCAAACTACGAGCAGTACTTC. Its translation is CASSPGGPNYEQYF.

The V gene is TRBV7-2, the J gene TRBJ1-3; D may be TRBD1 (5 bases). CDR3 length: 16 residues. V lost 3 bases, J lost 4 bases, and 16 bases lay in between. Looked up from germline, CDR1 is SGHTA and CDR2 is FQGNSA. CDR3 protein: CASSFGGRRFGNTIYF. CDR3 coding DNA: TGTGCCAGCAGCTTTGGGGGGAGAAGGTTCGGAAACACCATATATTTT.

DNA for the CDR3: TGTGCCAGCAGGCTCGGACAGGGACGGGGTGAGCAGTTCTTC. This codes for CASRLGQGRGEQFF. V usage is TRBV14 and J usage is TRBJ2-1; 8 nucleotides match TRBD1. The germline V gene encodes CDR1 SGHDN and CDR2 FVKESK. Unmatched junction bases numbered 10, after V lost 6 bases and J lost 9 bases. The CDR3 has 14 amino acids.

Of note for this clone: Other DNA sequences from this sample encode an identical CDR3 as well. The chain links TRBV18 to TRBJ2-5; no clear D. There are 14 residues in the CDR3. The V and J ends lost 0 bases and 1 base respectively, with 6 bases between them. CDR1 and CDR2 from the germline V gene are KGHSH and LQKENI. The CDR3, as DNA: TGTGCCAGCTCACCACCAAACAGCCAAGAGACCCAGTACTTC. Amino acid sequence: CASSPPNSQETQYF.

The chain links TRBV4-3 to TRBJ1-2; D ambiguous. V was cut by 0 bases and J by 6 bases, with 11 bases left in between. CDR3 length: 14 amino acids. The germline CDR1 and CDR2 sequences are LGHNA and YSLEER. The CDR3: CASSQEWLLDGYTF. CDR3 bases: TGCGCCAGCAGCCAAGAGTGGCTTTTGGATGGCTACACCTTC.

V usage is TRBV2 and J usage is TRBJ1-4; D is undetermined. Germline CDR1 reads SNHLY; CDR2 reads FYNNEI. The V and J ends lost 7 bases and 2 bases respectively, with 8 bases between them. The CDR3 contains 13 residues. CDR3 DNA sequence: TGTGCCAGCATTTCACAGACTAATGAAAAACTGTTTTTT. Protein sequence: CASISQTNEKLFF.

The chain employs TRBV30 and TRBJ2-3, with 10 bases that match TRBD2. CDR3 length: 15 residues. Germline-derived CDR1 and CDR2 are GTSNPN and SVGIG (reference sequence). V was clipped by 0 bases and J by 4 bases; unmatched bases: 4. CDR3 nucleotide sequence: TGTGCCTGGAGTGTAAGGCTAGCGGGGGCAGATACGCAGTATTTT. Amino acid sequence: CAWSVRLAGADTQYF.